This TCR beta chain was retrieved from a study of human T cells and chemical hapten exposure. Overall study context: Each patient's scalp received weekly diphenylcyclopropenone throughout the roughly 25-week study. Small pooled library volume differences mainly caused per-sample TCR yield variation.

The sample holds a few counts of this clonotype. This CDR3 region has 19 residues. Germline CDR1 and CDR2: MDHEN and SYDVKM. J lost 1 base, V lost 4 bases, and 18 bases had no gene match. Described time point: pre-sensitization, week 0. Treatment meaning: therapeutic diphenylcyclopropenone sensitization with weekly scalp DPC. Unseparated into fractions, whole blood served as the source from which total RNA was extracted. The library gave individual cDNA molecules unique molecular identifiers. TCRdb called the RACE reads again in MiXCR, with one record for every CDR3 protein. The sample has about 110,000 distinct CDR3 sequences; 12% are singletons.

The input for sequencing was whole blood, taken in connection with sensitization to the hapten diphenylcyclopropenone (DPC). The receptor comes from a woman aged 50 to 60 with alopecia areata. Some clones in this sample may be carry-over from other donors' samples. V and J are TRBV28 and TRBJ2-7; 8 bases match TRBD2. The CDR3 DNA sequence: TGTGCCAGCAGTTCTCGACTAGCGACCCCATCGAGCTATTCCTACGAGCAGTACTTC. It specifies CASSSRLATPSSYSYEQYF.